One sample yielded the 20 T cell receptor beta chains listed below, sequenced in a study of T cell responses to AZD1222 COVID-19 vaccine. Measured with immunoSEQ multiplex PCR; TCRdb has only the in-frame clones, and not every one. The sample holds approximately 120,000 clones, more than 70% seen once. The sequencing here drew on peripheral blood, taken 28 days after the second AZD1222 dose. These receptor sequences come from an adult who received the AZD1222 COVID-19 vaccine.

The chain uses TRBV28 and TRBJ1-5; D remains unclear. Trimming cost V 1 base and J 0 bases, with 7 bases left between them. The germline gives CDR1 MDHEN, CDR2 SYDVKM. The CDR3 totals 15 residues. CDR3 sequence (DNA): TGTGCCAGCAGTTTATCCGGGTATAGCAATCAGCCCCAGCATTTT. Its protein product is CASSLSGYSNQPQHF.

This chain joins TRBV7-2 and TRBJ2-3, with D uncertain. The V gene lost 5 bases and the J gene lost 0 bases, with 3 bases spanning the gap. Germline V gene lookup returns CDR1 SGHTA and CDR2 FQGNSA. The CDR3 has 12 amino acids. DNA for the CDR3: TGTGCCAGCAGCCAGAGCACAGATACGCAGTATTTT. This sequence encodes CASSQSTDTQYF.

The gene calls are TRBV6-2 or TRBV6-3 and TRBJ1-5; 9 nucleotides agree with TRBD1. Germline V gene lookup returns CDR1 MNHEY and CDR2 SVGEGT. V lost 5 bases to trimming and J lost 5 bases; unmatched junction nucleotides: 4. This CDR3 is built from 14 residues. The CDR3 spells CASSPGTGYQPQHF. The CDR3 nucleotides read TGTGCCAGCAGTCCCGGGACAGGGTATCAGCCCCAGCATTTT.

The V gene is TRBV18, the J gene TRBJ2-1, with no clear D. The CDR3 runs 16 residues. Germline CDR1 is KGHSH and CDR2 is LQKENI. Deletions cut 3 bases from V and 0 bases from J, with 12 bases between. CDR3 nucleotide sequence: TGTGCCAGCTCACCCAGTGGTCGGAGCTCCTACAATGAGCAGTTCTTC. It codes for CASSPSGRSSYNEQFF.

This chain joins TRBV7-9 and TRBJ1-6; no firm D call. This CDR3 region has 13 residues. Germline V gives CDR1 SEHNR, CDR2 FQNEAQ (reference sequence). The germline V and J ends were trimmed by 3 bases and 3 bases, with 3 bases remaining between them. CDR3 sequence reads: CASSLRYNSPLHF. The CDR3 coding sequence is TGTGCCAGCAGCTTGCGCTATAATTCACCCCTCCACTTT.

V is TRBV4-2 and J is TRBJ2-1, with TRBD2 matching over 10 bases. The CDR3 has 17 amino acids. In germline, CDR1 is LGHNA, CDR2 YNFKEQ. After removal of 0 bases from V and 3 bases from J, the junction contained 5 bases not matched to a gene. CDR3 in DNA: TGTGCCAGCAGCCAAGATCCCAGCGGGGGGGACTACAATGAGCAGTTCTTC. This encodes CASSQDPSGGDYNEQFF.

The chain recombines TRBV7-9 with TRBJ2-5; D is possibly TRBD2 (6 bases). V gave up 10 bases and J gave up 1 base, with 22 bases separating them. The CDR3 loop spans 16 amino acids. Germline loops: CDR1 SEHNR, CDR2 FQNEAQ (reference sequence). For the CDR3, the DNA is TGTGCCACCCCGCCAATTGGGGACTCAATCCAAGAGACCCAGTACTTC. Amino acids: CATPPIGDSIQETQYF.

The V call is TRBV6-5, the J call TRBJ1-5; maybe TRBD1 (6 bases). Germline CDR1 reads MNHEY; CDR2 reads SVGAGI. V lost 8 bases and J 2 bases, leaving 10 bases between the germline ends. This CDR3 has 13 residues. CDR3 sequence (DNA): TGTGCCAGCGGCCCAGGGGGCAATCAGCCCCAGCATTTT. It codes for CASGPGGNQPQHF.

This clone was counted only a few times. The chain is built from TRBV11-2 and TRBJ2-7; TRBD1 aligns across 8 bases. Per germline, CDR1 SGHAT and CDR2 FQNNGV. The CDR3 length is 14 residues. The ends lost 1 base at V and 6 bases at J; junction bases unmatched: 5. CDR3 amino acids: CASSLGTGFSEQYF. The CDR3 region has the DNA TGTGCCAGCAGCTTAGGGACAGGGTTCTCCGAGCAGTACTTC.

This chain joins TRBV6-5 and TRBJ1-2; no clear D. From germline, CDR1 is MNHEY and CDR2 SVGAGI. Deletions cut 4 bases from V and 2 bases from J, with 14 bases between. There are 15 residues in the CDR3. CDR3 protein: CASSFNPTANYGYTF. The CDR3 DNA follows: TGTGCCAGCAGTTTCAACCCGACGGCAAACTATGGCTACACCTTC.

V and J are TRBV7-2 and TRBJ2-2; D is perhaps TRBD2 (5 bases). The CDR3 has 14 amino acids. V was clipped by 5 bases and J by 1 base, with 8 bases between them. Germline V gene data show CDR1 as SGHTA and CDR2 as FQGNSA. The CDR3 region has the DNA TGTGCCAGCAGCCCTGGACTGAACACCGGGGAGCTGTTTTTT. It is translated as CASSPGLNTGELFF. The complete variable domain, with remaining parts taken from reference TRBV7-2 and TRBJ2-2, reads GAGVSQSPSNKVTEKGKDVELRCDPISGHTALYWYRQSLGQGLEFLIYFQGNSAPDKSGLPSDRFSAERTGGSVSTLTIQRTQQEDSAVYLCASSPGLNTGELFFGEGSRLTVL.

The chain employs TRBV28 and TRBJ2-7; 7 bases fit TRBD1. V shed 6 bases, J shed 0 bases, and the junction held 5 bases outside the gene matches. There are 14 residues in the CDR3. CDR1 and CDR2 (germline): MDHEN, SYDVKM. CDR3 sequence reads: CASREGASSYEQYF. The CDR3 nucleotides read TGTGCCAGCAGAGAGGGGGCAAGCTCCTACGAGCAGTACTTC.

V and J are TRBV7-2 and TRBJ2-3; 8 nucleotides align to TRBD1. After removal of 5 bases from V and 1 base from J, the junction contained 5 bases not matched to a gene. Germline lookup yields CDR1 SGHTA and CDR2 FQGNSA. The CDR3 totals 15 residues. The CDR3 nucleotides are TGTGCCAGCAGCCTGACGGGACAGGGCACAGATACGCAGTATTTT. It yields the protein CASSLTGQGTDTQYF.

The chain links TRBV7-8 to TRBJ2-5; 11 nucleotides match TRBD2. Germline trimming cut 6 bases from V and 3 bases from J; bases unmatched to any gene: 6. Germline V gene data show CDR1 as SGHVS and CDR2 as FQNEAQ. The CDR3 covers 15 residues. CDR3 nucleotides: TGTGCCAGCAGAACTAGCGGGGGCAAGGAAGAGACCCAGTACTTC. Translated, it gives CASRTSGGKEETQYF.

The chain is built from TRBV7-2 and TRBJ1-2, with D unresolved. This CDR3 contains 14 residues. The germline gives CDR1 SGHTA, CDR2 FQGNSA. Trimming removed 3 bases at V and 5 bases at J, with 13 bases between. The CDR3 nucleotides are TGTGCCAGCAGCTTGGCCCAGGACTCTTATGGCTACACCTTC. The encoded protein is CASSLAQDSYGYTF.

The CDR3 is CARSPDRGPNEQYF. Written as DNA, the CDR3 is TGTGCCAGAAGCCCCGACAGGGGTCCGAACGAGCAGTACTTC. The V and J genes are TRBV5-3 and TRBJ2-7; 8 bases align to TRBD1. TRBV5-3 is known as an ORF, though its function is uncertain. J was trimmed by 5 bases and V by 4 bases; bases with no gene match: 8. CDR3 length: 14 residues.

The chain carries TRBV19 and TRBJ2-7; D might be TRBD1 or TRBD2, each matching 7 bases. Germline values: CDR1 LNHDA, CDR2 SQIVND (reference sequence). Deletions cut 3 bases from V and 4 bases from J, with 16 bases between. The CDR3 spans 15 residues. The DNA for the CDR3 is TGTGCCAGTAGTATCTCCGGGACAGCGGGGTACGAGCAGTACTTC. It encodes CASSISGTAGYEQYF.

Points on this clone: One end of the junction fails to match germline, which may point to a read error. The CDR3 loop is CASSLAPGQPIYTF. The CDR3 DNA sequence: TGTGCCAGCAGCCTAGCCCCGGGACAGCCGATCTACACCTTC. The chain combines TRBV7-6 with TRBJ1-2, with TRBD1 matching 7 bases. Germline CDR1 and CDR2: SGHVS and FNYEAQ. The CDR3 runs to 14 residues.

For the CDR3, the DNA is TGCGCCAGCAGCCATTCATTTGGGGTGGGGTTTACAGGGGGTCATGGCTACACCTTC. Translated, it gives CASSHSFGVGFTGGHGYTF. V is TRBV4-1 and J is TRBJ1-2, with 8 bases identical to TRBD1. Germline loops: CDR1 MGHRA, CDR2 YSYEKL. With 3 bases clipped from V and 6 bases from J, the junction kept 21 bases outside the gene matches. This CDR3 is 19 amino acids long.

The V and J genes are TRBV10-1 and TRBJ2-1; the match to TRBD2 covers 11 bases. CDR1 WNHNN and CDR2 SYGVQD come from the germline V gene (reference sequence). The CDR3 spans 15 residues. V was clipped by 3 bases and J by 8 bases; unmatched bases: 6. CDR3 sequence reads: CASSEVAGGLYEQFF. The CDR3 DNA follows: TGCGCCAGCAGTGAAGTAGCGGGGGGGCTCTATGAGCAGTTCTTC.